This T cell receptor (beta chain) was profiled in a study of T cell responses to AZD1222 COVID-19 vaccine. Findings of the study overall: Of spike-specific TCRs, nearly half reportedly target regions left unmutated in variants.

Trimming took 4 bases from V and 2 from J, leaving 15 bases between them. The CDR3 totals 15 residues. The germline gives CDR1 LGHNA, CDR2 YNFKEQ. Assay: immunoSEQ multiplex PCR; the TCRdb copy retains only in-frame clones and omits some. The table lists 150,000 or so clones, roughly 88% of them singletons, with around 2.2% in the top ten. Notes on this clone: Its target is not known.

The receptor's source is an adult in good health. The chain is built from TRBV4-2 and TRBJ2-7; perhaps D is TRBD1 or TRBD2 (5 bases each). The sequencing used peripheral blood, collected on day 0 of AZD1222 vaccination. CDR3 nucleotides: TGTGCCAGCAGCCTTAGGGACCGCGAGACCTACGAGCAGTACTTC. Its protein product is CASSLRDRETYEQYF.